This T cell receptor (beta chain) was recorded in a study of shared clonotypes between healthy human individuals. As for the study in general: Three plates were used per donor for CD4 naive, three for CD4 memory, two for CD8 naive and one for CD8 memory.

Cells designated naive CD8 were CD45RO-negative and were positively selected for CCR7, with terminally differentiated effector memory CD45RA+ cells excluded. Those who donated were healthy HIV-negative adults, with no recent acute infections or vaccinations reported. Libraries were prepared by immunoSEQ multiplex PCR; TCRdb keeps only in-frame clonotypes and omits some of them. The sample has around 1.9 million clones; around 93% are singletons. The CDR3 is 16 amino acids. V trimming: 0 bases; J trimming: 9 bases; junction bases outside the gene matches: 11. Germline V gene lookup returns CDR1 SQVTM and CDR2 ANQGSEA.

The sample was naive CD8+ T cells from PBMCs. V usage is TRBV29-1 and J usage is TRBJ2-1; TRBD2 matches at 10 bases. The receptor was isolated from a man between 18 and 29 years old in good health. Some clones in this sample may be carry-over from other donors' samples. The CDR3 protein is CSVEDLYTSGAVEQFF. The CDR3 bases are TGCAGCGTTGAAGATTTATACACTAGCGGGGCGGTTGAGCAGTTCTTC.